This T cell receptor (beta chain) was retrieved from a study of early T cells in non-severe SARS-CoV-2 infection. Study as a whole: Bulk RNA taken from unsorted whole blood was sequenced, leaving chains unpaired.

Germline values: CDR1 SEHNR, CDR2 FQNEAQ (reference sequence). The CDR3 runs to 13 residues. V trimming: 7 bases; J trimming: 6 bases; junction bases outside the gene matches: 4. TCRdb reanalysed the 5' RACE reads using MiXCR and keeps one entry per CDR3 protein. The data show some 82,000 distinct CDR3 sequences, about 12% seen once. This clonotype originated in an adult who was a healthcare worker with PCR-confirmed SARS-CoV-2 infection or an uninfected control (not recorded which). Sequenced material: whole blood, taken at baseline. The chain has TRBV7-9 and TRBJ2-1; TRBD1 aligns across 9 bases. The CDR3 protein is CASTRTGVNEQFF. The CDR3 bases are TGTGCCAGCACCCGGACAGGGGTCAATGAGCAGTTCTTC.